A selection of T cell receptor beta chains follows, all from one sample in a study of blood T cell repertoires in COVID-19. Profiled with immunoSEQ multiplex PCR; TCRdb holds only in-frame clones, not every one. The repertoire has about 410,000 clones, 86% of them found once; the top ten carry 1.4%. The sample taken for sequencing was peripheral blood. The source of these receptors is a woman under 40 with active or convalescent COVID-19. The CDR3 runs from the conserved cysteine through the conserved F or W. Fields, in order: D gene, V gene, clone size, J gene, CDR3 DNA, CDR3 protein. The D gene is left open where the match is weak. For some rows the clone size is stated as once, few or many, or as a class when expanded; others skip it.

.	TRBV19	few	TRBJ1-1	TGTGCCAGTAGTATCAGGGCAGTGAACACTGAAGCTTTCTTT	CASSIRAVNTEAFF
TRBD2	TRBV15	few	TRBJ2-2	TGTGCCACCAGCAGAGCGGCGGGAGGAAACACCGGGGAGCTGTTTTTT	CATSRAAGGNTGELFF
.	TRBV4-1	.	TRBJ2-2	TGCGCCAGCAGCCAAGAGCCGGTCGGGAATGGTGCCGGGGAGCTGTTTTTT	CASSQEPVGNGAGELFF
.	TRBV9	once	TRBJ2-3	TGTGCCAGCAGCGTAGGGGGAGGGGGGCGAAGCACAGATACGCAGTATTTT	CASSVGGGGRSTDTQYF
TRBD2	TRBV5-6	.	TRBJ2-2	TGTGCCAGCAGCTTCACTAGCGGCTTGAACACCGGGGAGCTGTTTTTT	CASSFTSGLNTGELFF
TRBD1	TRBV29-1	.	TRBJ1-2	TGCAGCGTCCTACAGGGGATACGATCGGGAGGCTACACCTTC	CSVLQGIRSGGYTF
.	TRBV3-1/TRBV3-2	.	TRBJ2-3	TGTGCCAGCAGCCAAGTAGGGGGTGGCACAGATACGCAGTATTTT	CASSQVGGGTDTQYF
.	TRBV7-8	few	TRBJ1-6	TGTGCCAGCAGCTTAACCCAGGGATCTAATTCACCCCTCCACTTT	CASSLTQGSNSPLHF
TRBD2	TRBV6-5	.	TRBJ2-7	TGTGCCAGCAGTTACGCGGGACTAGCGGGGGTCGAGCAGTACTTC	CASSYAGLAGVEQYF
TRBD2	TRBV9	once	TRBJ2-1	TGTGCCAGCAGCGCGGGACTAGGCGCTTTAGGATTTGGGCAGTTCTTC	CASSAGLGALGFGQFF
.	TRBV30	.	TRBJ1-1	TGTGCCTGGAGTGTACTTAGCGGCAGCGCCAAGGGAGCTTTCTTT	CAWSVLSGSAKGAFF
TRBD1	TRBV29-1	.	TRBJ2-7	TGCAGCGTTGGGACAGGGAGGGAGCAGTACTTC	CSVGTGREQYF
.	TRBV9	.	TRBJ2-7	TGTGCCAGCAGCGTAGGAGCATTTACCTACGAGCAGTACTTC	CASSVGAFTYEQYF
.	TRBV27	.	TRBJ1-1	TGTGCCAGCAGTTTATCTGCGAAGATGGAAGCTTTCTTT	CASSLSAKMEAFF
TRBD2	TRBV3-1/TRBV3-2	once	TRBJ2-5	TGTGCCAGCAGCCAAGAGTTGGGACTAGCGGGAGGCGATGAGACCCAGTACTTC	CASSQELGLAGGDETQYF
.	TRBV6-1	.	TRBJ2-2	TGTGCCAGCAGTGAACTTCGGGTAGAGAACACCGGGGAGCTGTTTTTT	CASSELRVENTGELFF
.	TRBV6-5	.	TRBJ2-3	TGTGCCAGCAGGCCCTACCAAGCGAATCATCAGTATTTT	CASRPYQANHQYF
.	TRBV30	few	TRBJ1-5	TGTGCCTGGAGTACCCAGGGGAATCAGCCCCAGCATTTT	CAWSTQGNQPQHF
.	TRBV9	.	TRBJ2-1	TGTGCCAGCAGCGTAGTAGGTAGCGTGGAGACCTACAATGAGCAGTTCTTC	CASSVVGSVETYNEQFF
TRBD1	TRBV28	.	TRBJ1-4	TGTGCCAGCAGTCTGCCGGGACAGGGAGGTGAAAAACTGTTTTTT	CASSLPGQGGEKLFF
TRBD2	TRBV19	.	TRBJ2-5	TGTGCCAGTAGTACCTTAGCGGGGGAAGAGACCCAGTACTTC	CASSTLAGEETQYF
TRBD1	TRBV2	once	TRBJ2-5	TGTGCCAGCACTTCATTTTTTGTGGGACAGCAAGAGACCCAGTACTTC	CASTSFFVGQQETQYF
.	TRBV3-1/TRBV3-2	.	TRBJ2-3	TGTGCCAGCAGCCACAGGTCGCCGGATACGCAGTATTTT	CASSHRSPDTQYF
TRBD1	TRBV25-1	.	TRBJ1-2	TGTGCCAGCAGTTTTGGGACAGGGGGAGAATACACCTTC	CASSFGTGGEYTF
.	TRBV3-1/TRBV3-2	.	TRBJ1-3	TGTGCCAGCAGCCTGGGAGGGAGCCCCGCGTTCACCATATATTTT	CASSLGGSPAFTIYF
.	TRBV3-1/TRBV3-2	.	TRBJ1-4	TGTGCCAGCAGCCAAGTCGCGGTCGAGGGAGAAAAACTGTTTTTT	CASSQVAVEGEKLFF
.	TRBV19	few	TRBJ1-5	TGTGCCAGTACCACCCCGGGAGATCGGCAGCCCCAGCATTTT	CASTTPGDRQPQHF
TRBD1	TRBV24-1	.	TRBJ2-2	TGTGCCACCAGTGACACCGGGACAGGGGAGGCGACCGGGGAGCTGTTTTTT	CATSDTGTGEATGELFF
.	TRBV11-2	once	TRBJ2-5	TGTGCCAGCAGCTTCCCGACTGGGGGGGAGACCCAGTACTTC	CASSFPTGGETQYF
.	TRBV5-4	.	TRBJ1-6	TGTGCCAGCAGCTTGGACGAGGTGGGTTCACCCCTCCACTTT	CASSLDEVGSPLHF